This T cell receptor (beta chain) was found in a study of cytotoxic CD8 clonotypes in ibrutinib-treated CLL. Study conclusions and caveats: Against age-matched healthy donors, baseline clonality ran higher and tracked circulating CD8+ T-cell counts.

The V end lost 1 base, the J end lost 7 bases, and 23 bases lay between the germline ends. The CDR3 is 18 residues long. In germline, CDR1 is MGHRA, CDR2 YSYEKL. Libraries were prepared by immunoSEQ multiplex PCR; TCRdb keeps only in-frame clonotypes and omits some of them. This table holds 25,000 to 30,000 clones, 62% found once. As for this clone: Its antigen is still unknown.

This sample comprised PBMCs, obtained before ibrutinib treatment. The gene calls are TRBV4-1 and TRBJ1-5, with a possible D match to TRBD1 (5 bases). The sequence derives from a human donor with chronic lymphocytic leukemia. The CDR3 DNA follows: TGCGCCAGCAGCCAAGGGGGCGTAGTTAGGGCGTACACCCAGCCCCAGCATTTT. Its translation: CASSQGGVVRAYTQPQHF.